Detailed here is one TCR beta chain. No antigen is known for it. Assay used: immunoSEQ multiplex PCR; TCRdb lists only in-frame clones, some missing. The profile shows about 51,000 clones, approximately 78% of them singletons. This record comes from a study of PD-1 blockade in mismatch repair-deficient tumors. Study in general: Patients had over ten mismatch repair-deficient cancer types and were previously treated and progressing.

The CDR3 contains 15 residues. Trimming pared 3 bases from V and 1 base from J, leaving 11 bases between. Per germline, CDR1 SGHRS and CDR2 YFSETQ. Study-wide points: Tumor-resident clones, often absent from pretreatment blood, expanded after pembrolizumab and then contracted.

Three pembrolizumab responders had their TCRs sequenced. The sequences come from peripheral blood, collected 4 weeks after starting pembrolizumab. The chain employs TRBV5-1 and TRBJ2-1; D gene uncertain. This TCR was sampled from an adult with mismatch repair-deficient cancer. The CDR3 region is CASSYPTDSYNEQFF. DNA of the CDR3: TGCGCCAGCAGCTACCCGACGGATTCCTACAATGAGCAGTTCTTC.